The 22 T cell receptor beta chains listed next were all sequenced from one sample in a study of shared clonotypes between healthy human individuals. The protocol was immunoSEQ multiplex PCR, while the TCRdb copy is restricted to in-frame clones and leaves out a portion. Here the sample spans 2 million to 2.5 million clones, around 95% being singletons. Sequencing was performed on naive CD4+ T cells sorted from blood. Subset denoted: CD45RA+ positively selected. These receptors all stem from a man between 18 and 35 years old in good health.

This clone is a singleton in its sample. The CDR3 region is CASSRDRGLGDTQYF. CDR3 sequence (DNA): TGTGCCAGCAGCCGGGACAGGGGTTTAGGAGATACGCAGTATTTT. The chain carries TRBV7-9 and TRBJ2-3; 10 bases match TRBD1. The trim removed 5 bases at V and 5 bases at J, leaving 7 bases unmatched. Germline CDR1 SEHNR, CDR2 FQNEAQ (reference sequence). CDR3 size: 15 residues.

Turning to this clone: Other nucleotide sequences in the sample specify the same CDR3. J is TRBJ2-2 and V is TRBV9, with D hard to call. The CDR3 runs 13 residues. V was cut by 0 bases and J by 4 bases, with 4 bases left in between. Germline lookup yields CDR1 SGDLS and CDR2 YYNGEE. Here the CDR3 DNA reads TGTGCCAGCAGCGTAGGGACCACCGGGGAGCTGTTTTTT. This codes for CASSVGTTGELFF.

The chain is built from TRBV6-4 and TRBJ1-2; D uncertain. The CDR3 is 10 residues long. The germline V gene has CDR1 MRHNA and CDR2 SNTAGT. V gave up 11 bases and J gave up 8 bases, with 12 bases separating them. CDR3 coding DNA: TGTGCCCCCCGACTAGGCGGCTACACCTTC. Its translation: CAPRLGGYTF.

J is TRBJ2-7 and V is TRBV14; TRBD1 agrees at 12 bases. From germline, CDR1 is SGHDN and CDR2 FVKESK. This CDR3 contains 15 residues. The ends lost 1 base at V and 7 bases at J; junction bases unmatched: 5. The CDR3 DNA is TGTGCCAGCAGCCAAGTGGGACAGGGGGCGCGGGAGCAGTACTTC. Its protein is CASSQVGQGAREQYF.

V usage is TRBV6-5 and J usage is TRBJ2-5; D ambiguous. The J call is uncertain, as TRBJ2-7 better fits the DNA end. Per the germline V gene, CDR1 is MNHEY and CDR2 is SVGAGI. The CDR3 is made up of 16 amino acids. DNA of the CDR3: TGTGCCAGCAGTTACAGCGCATTGCGATATAGATACGAGCAGTACTTC. Its protein product is CASSYSALRYRYEQYF.

As concerns this clone: The sample contains more than one DNA sequence encoding this CDR3. The rearrangement joins TRBV10-3 to TRBJ2-5; D is undetermined. V shed 6 bases and J shed 5 bases, with 7 bases lying between them. From germline, CDR1 is ENHRY and CDR2 SYGVKD. CDR3 length: 11 amino acids. In DNA form, the CDR3 reads TGTGCCATCAGCAACGGGGAGACCCAGTACTTC. Translation gives CAISNGETQYF.

The V call is TRBV6-1, the J call TRBJ1-2; tentative D call: TRBD1 (6 bases). V was shortened by 4 bases and J by 5 bases, with 17 bases between the two germline ends. In germline, CDR1 is MNHNS, CDR2 SASEGT. CDR3 length: 15 residues. The CDR3 reads CASSGSRQARYGYTF. The CDR3 DNA reads as TGTGCCAGCAGTGGAAGCCGACAGGCGCGGTATGGCTACACCTTC.

This clone was detected once. J is TRBJ1-1 and V is TRBV2; TRBD1 might be the D (5 bases). The CDR3 totals 15 residues. Germline loops: CDR1 SNHLY, CDR2 FYNNEI. The V and J ends lost 3 bases and 4 bases respectively, with 15 bases between them. This chain's CDR3 is CASSESWGLGTEAFF. The CDR3 DNA sequence: TGTGCCAGCAGTGAGTCTTGGGGGTTAGGCACTGAAGCTTTCTTT. Combining the CDR3 with reference TRBV2 and TRBJ1-1 gives the whole variable domain EPEVTQTPSHQVTQMGQEVILRCVPISNHLYFYWYRQILGQKVEFLVSFYNNEISEKSEIFDDQFSVERPDGSNFTLKIRSTKLEDSAMYFCASSESWGLGTEAFFGQGTRLTVV.

The V call is TRBV7-9, the J call TRBJ2-7; D might be TRBD1 (6 bases). This CDR3 has 14 residues. The V end was cut by 6 bases, the J end by 2 bases, with 14 bases between. The V gene's germline CDR1 is SEHNR and CDR2 FQNEAQ (reference sequence). The CDR3 region has the DNA TGTGCCAGCAGTCGGCTGGGGGCCACCTACGAGCAGTACTTC. This gives the protein CASSRLGATYEQYF.

The genes are TRBV9 and TRBJ1-2; D is unclear. Trimming took off 5 bases at V and 3 bases at J, with 17 bases between the two ends. Per germline, CDR1 SGDLS and CDR2 YYNGEE. The CDR3 consists of 15 residues. CDR3 in amino acids: CASSAGIERYYGYTF. CDR3 nucleotide sequence: TGTGCCAGCAGTGCGGGCATCGAGCGATACTATGGCTACACCTTC.

The chain couples TRBV5-4 to TRBJ2-7; 14 positions match TRBD2. The CDR3 is made up of 16 amino acids. V lost 6 bases and J lost 3; bases outside the gene matches: 8. Per germline, CDR1 SGHNT and CDR2 YYREEE (reference sequence). The CDR3 loop reads CASTMGGLAGDYEQYF. In DNA, the CDR3 is TGTGCCAGCACCATGGGGGGACTAGCGGGAGACTACGAGCAGTACTTC.

V and J are TRBV4-3 and TRBJ2-1; TRBD2 matches at 10 bases. Germline CDR1 reads LGHNA; CDR2 reads YSLEER. J lost 8 bases, V lost 0 bases, and 7 bases had no gene match. CDR3 length: 16 residues. CDR3 sequence: CASSQDPAGGQYEQFF. In nucleotides, the CDR3 is TGCGCCAGCAGCCAAGATCCAGCGGGAGGGCAGTATGAGCAGTTCTTC.

The chain combines TRBV10-2 with TRBJ2-5, with 7 bases identical to TRBD2. Trimming removed 11 bases from V and 1 base from J; junction bases left unmatched: 7. The CDR3 covers 13 residues. CDR1 is WSHSY, CDR2 SAAADI, per germline. DNA of the CDR3: TGCGCCGCACGGATAGCGGGCCAAGAGACCCAGTACTTC. It encodes CAARIAGQETQYF.

The V and J genes are TRBV30 and TRBJ1-2; TRBD1 aligns across 7 bases. CDR3 length: 11 amino acids. Germline V gene sequence: CDR1 GTSNPN, CDR2 SVGIG (reference sequence). In DNA, the CDR3 is TGTGCTCAGGGGGTTGGCTATGGCTACACCTTC. It encodes CAQGVGYGYTF.

The genes are TRBV6-5 and TRBJ2-2; a possible D gene is TRBD2 (5 bases). This CDR3 has 16 amino acids. Trimming cost V 3 bases and J 0 bases, with 11 bases left between them. CDR1 MNHEY and CDR2 SVGAGI come from the germline V gene. CDR3 amino acids: CASSYRGESNTGELFF. In DNA form, the CDR3 reads TGTGCCAGCAGTTATCGGGGAGAATCGAACACCGGGGAGCTGTTTTTT.

This rearrangement joins TRBV4-1 to TRBJ2-6; maybe TRBD1 (5 bases). The CDR3 has 16 amino acids. Germline V gene lookup returns CDR1 MGHRA and CDR2 YSYEKL. V was pared by 4 bases and J by 0 bases, with 10 bases between. This CDR3 is CASSRGLLSGANVLTF. Written as DNA, the CDR3 is TGCGCCAGCAGCCGGGGCCTTCTCTCTGGGGCCAACGTCCTGACTTTC.

The J gene is TRBJ2-5, the V gene TRBV28, with D tentatively TRBD1 or TRBD2 (5 bases each). V lost 7 bases and J 4 bases, leaving 16 bases between the germline ends. This CDR3 has 14 amino acids. CDR1 and CDR2 from the germline V gene are MDHEN and SYDVKM. CDR3 region: CASMGELWGETQYF. Here the CDR3 DNA reads TGTGCCAGCATGGGGGAACTATGGGGAGAGACCCAGTACTTC.

This clone occurred a few times. The chain joins TRBV6-1 to TRBJ1-6; D is uncertain. Trimming removed 2 bases from V and 0 bases from J, with 5 bases in between. The germline CDR1 and CDR2 sequences are MNHNS and SASEGT. The CDR3 extends over 15 amino acids. The CDR3 spells CASSEQSSYNSPLHF. CDR3 sequence (DNA): TGTGCCAGCAGTGAACAGAGCTCCTATAATTCACCCCTCCACTTT.

This rearrangement joins TRBV7-9 to TRBJ1-6; 8 bases fit TRBD1. CDR3 length: 14 amino acids. The germline gives CDR1 SEHNR, CDR2 FQNEAQ (reference sequence). Germline trimming cut 5 bases from V and 5 bases from J; bases unmatched to any gene: 2. The DNA of the CDR3 is TGTGCCAGCAGCCCGGACAGGGATAATTCACCCCTCCACTTT. The encoded protein is CASSPDRDNSPLHF.

The gene calls are TRBV6-6 and TRBJ2-5; 10 bases are a match to TRBD1. From germline, CDR1 is MNHNY and CDR2 SVGAGI (reference sequence). The ends lost 7 bases at V and 9 bases at J; junction bases unmatched: 11. The CDR3 sequence is 14 residues long. Here the CDR3 reads CASTPGQGFGSQYF. As DNA, the CDR3 is TGTGCCAGCACCCCGGGACAGGGGTTCGGGTCCCAGTACTTC.

This clone was observed once. V and J are TRBV7-8 and TRBJ2-7, with 9 bases aligning to TRBD1. Germline V lookup: CDR1 SGHVS, CDR2 FQNEAQ. Losses at the gene ends were 5 bases for V and 0 bases for J; bases not matched to a gene: 11. CDR3 length: 17 amino acids. The DNA for the CDR3 is TGTGCCAGCAGCGTATTGCGGTGGGACAGGGACTCCTACGAGCAGTACTTC. It codes for CASSVLRWDRDSYEQYF.

The rearrangement links TRBV7-2 to TRBJ2-5, with D perhaps matching TRBD2 (6 bases). There are 14 residues in the CDR3. Germline V gives CDR1 SGHTA, CDR2 FQGNSA. Trimming stripped 3 bases from V and 7 bases from J, with 15 bases between. The CDR3 here is CASSFLGGRATQYF. For the CDR3, the DNA is TGTGCCAGCAGCTTTTTGGGGGGACGGGCGACCCAGTACTTC.